This T cell receptor beta chain came from a study of neoadjuvant anti-PD-1 for oral cavity cancer. Study in general: Patients without progression got a fourth dose around day 43. General study findings and limits: TCR analyses covered only a few patients per response group.

Blood cells were analyzed directly, without culture or expansion. With respect to this clone: Its cognate antigen is unknown.

Germline V CDR1 and CDR2: LNHDA, SQIVND (reference sequence). With 7 bases clipped from V and 4 bases from J, the junction kept 7 bases outside the gene matches. The CDR3 is made up of 14 amino acids. Most PBMC samples had 400 to 550 ng input DNA in six replicates. The data were produced by immunoSEQ multiplex PCR, yet TCRdb's version contains in-frame clones alone and is incomplete. The table lists about 6,700 clones, about two thirds of them singletons. The chain carries TRBV19 and TRBJ1-2, with 9 bases matching TRBD1. The sample was PBMCs, taken before nivolumab (anti-PD-1) treatment. The clonotype comes from a person aged 35 to 85 with oral cavity squamous cell carcinoma. The CDR3: CASNNRGRLYGYTF. CDR3 nucleotides: TGTGCCAGTAATAACAGGGGGCGCCTCTATGGCTACACCTTC.